This entry features one T cell receptor (beta chain) sequence. This may be a read error: a much more frequent sequence differs by one nucleotide. The data were taken from a study of CDR3 diversity in severe acne. From the PCR reads, TCRdb called clonotypes with MiXCR, one entry per CDR3 protein. The table lists fewer than 100,000 distinct CDR3 sequences, under 65% of them singletons, with roughly an eighth in the top ten. The source material was blood. The sequence was collected from a male donor in good health, without acne.

CDR3 sequence (DNA): TGTGCCAGCAGCAAGGGCGGGGGCACAGATACGCAGTGTTTT. Encoded protein: CASSKGGGTDTQCF. The rearrangement uses TRBV11-3 and TRBJ2-3, with D tentatively TRBD2 (7 bases). Germline V gene data show CDR1 as SGHNT and CDR2 as YENEEA. The CDR3 runs 14 residues.